The rows below give T cell receptor beta chains drawn from one sample of a study of T-cell memory formation after mild COVID-19. TCRdb processed the 5' RACE reads anew with MiXCR; each CDR3 protein has one entry. This sample yields 140,000 to 150,000 distinct CDR3 sequences, of which about 5.5% are seen a single time; about 2.1% belongs to the top ten. The sample taken for sequencing was PBMCs or a T cell subset sorted from them (not recorded which). The source of these receptors is an adult woman who had mild COVID-19 (a few samples of this study predate the infection). Cell type and time point are not known. Each CDR3 is given with its conserved first and last residue. A D gene is named only where the DNA matches it firmly. Size tells how often a clone was seen (once, few, many) or the class of an expanded clone, and some rows leave it out.

CDR3nt,CDR3aa,abundance,v_gene,d_gene,j_gene
TGTGCCAGCAGGCGAGGTACGGATTCACCCCTCCACTTT,CASRRGTDSPLHF,many,TRBV25-1,NA,TRBJ1-6
TGCGCCAGCAGCCCCTCGCTGACTAGCGAAGAGACCCAGTACTTC,CASSPSLTSEETQYF,many,TRBV4-3,TRBD2,TRBJ2-5
TGCAGCGTCGCCCCCAGCAGTGGGAGATACTACGAGCAGTACTTC,CSVAPSSGRYYEQYF,many,TRBV29-1,NA,TRBJ2-7
TGTGCCAGCAGCTCGATTAGGAAGTCGTTGGACAGGGGTTTTCATGAGCAGTTCTTC,CASSSIRKSLDRGFHEQFF,NA,TRBV11-2,TRBD1,TRBJ2-1
TGTGCCAGCAGCTTAGGACAGGGAGATACGCAGTATTTT,CASSLGQGDTQYF,many,TRBV7-2,TRBD1,TRBJ2-3
TGTGCCAGCAGTCGAAGGGTCAGCGGGGCAAGCACAGATACGCAGTATTTT,CASSRRVSGASTDTQYF,many,TRBV27,TRBD2,TRBJ2-3
TGTGCCAGCAGCTTACTGACATTTGGCTACACCTTC,CASSLLTFGYTF,NA,TRBV7-2,NA,TRBJ1-2
TGTGCCAGCAGCTCCGCCGGGACAGGGAGCAATCAGCCCCAGCATTTT,CASSSAGTGSNQPQHF,NA,TRBV5-6,TRBD1,TRBJ1-5
TGTGCCAGCAATCAGAACACCGGGGAGCTGTTTTTT,CASNQNTGELFF,few,TRBV12-3/TRBV12-4,NA,TRBJ2-2
TGTGCCAGCAGCCTCCGGGGGGGCGCAACTAATGAAAAACTGTTTTTT,CASSLRGGATNEKLFF,NA,TRBV4-2,NA,TRBJ1-4
TGTGCCAGCAGCCCGACCTCGGGGTACACTGAAGCTTTCTTT,CASSPTSGYTEAFF,few,TRBV9,NA,TRBJ1-1
TGTGCCAGCAGCTTAGTTGGGGCGGGAGGGCCAAACGAGCAGTACTTC,CASSLVGAGGPNEQYF,few,TRBV7-2,TRBD2,TRBJ2-7
TGCAGTGCTAGGACAGGGGGCGATACGCAGTATTTT,CSARTGGDTQYF,many,TRBV20-1,TRBD1,TRBJ2-3
TGTGCCAGCAGCCCCGGTTTCTTCACTGAAGCTTTCTTT,CASSPGFFTEAFF,few,TRBV7-9,NA,TRBJ1-1
TGTGCCAGCAGCCAAGCTCTTCCGAAGACCGGGAAAGGAGGCTACACCTTC,CASSQALPKTGKGGYTF,NA,TRBV3-1,NA,TRBJ1-2
TGCGCCAGCAGCTGGACAGGGAGAATCTACGAGCAGTACTTC,CASSWTGRIYEQYF,few,TRBV5-1,TRBD1,TRBJ2-7
TGTGCCTGGAGTGTAATGTCAGTCTATGGCTACACCTTC,CAWSVMSVYGYTF,NA,TRBV30,NA,TRBJ1-2
TGTGCCAGCAGCTTACTTGGGGTAGCGGGATACAGTGAGCAGTTCTTC,CASSLLGVAGYSEQFF,NA,TRBV7-2,TRBD2,TRBJ2-1
TGTGCCAGCTCACCGACTAGCACAGATACGCAGTATTTT,CASSPTSTDTQYF,NA,TRBV18,NA,TRBJ2-3
TGTGCCAGCAGGAACAGGGGAGAAGAGACCCAGTACTTC,CASRNRGEETQYF,NA,TRBV7-9,TRBD1,TRBJ2-5
TGCAGTGGTGAGACGCTAGCGGGAGGGTTATACAATGAGCAGTTCTTC,CSGETLAGGLYNEQFF,NA,TRBV20-1,TRBD2,TRBJ2-1
TGTGCCAGCAGCCATGGACCGGCCCAGGGTGAAAAACTGTTTTTT,CASSHGPAQGEKLFF,many,TRBV7-2,NA,TRBJ1-4
TGCGCCAGCAGCTTGGAGGGACAGGAGTACAATGAGCAGTTCTTC,CASSLEGQEYNEQFF,many,TRBV5-1,TRBD1,TRBJ2-1
TGTGCCAGCAGCTTATCTCAAGGACTAGCTGAGGGTGAGCAGTTCTTC,CASSLSQGLAEGEQFF,many,TRBV7-8,TRBD2,TRBJ2-1
TGTGCCAGCAGCTTGGATCCGGGACCGAGGACTGGAGGCTACACCTTC,CASSLDPGPRTGGYTF,many,TRBV5-4,NA,TRBJ1-2
TGTGCCAGCAGCCGGCCGGGACAGGGCACTGAAGCTTTCTTT,CASSRPGQGTEAFF,few,TRBV12-3/TRBV12-4,TRBD1,TRBJ1-1
TGCGCCAGCAGCCGTGACTCGGGGGGCAGAAACACCATATATTTT,CASSRDSGGRNTIYF,NA,TRBV4-1,NA,TRBJ1-3
TGTGCCAGCAGGGGACTAGCCGCCGTAGGGCAGTTCTTC,CASRGLAAVGQFF,many,TRBV2,TRBD2,TRBJ2-1
TGTGCCAGCACCGCTATGGGACTAGCAGCGGATACGCAGTATTTT,CASTAMGLAADTQYF,NA,TRBV4-2,TRBD2,TRBJ2-3
TGTGCCAGCGGGTTTACTACCACCTCCTACAATGAGCAGTTCTTC,CASGFTTTSYNEQFF,few,TRBV12-3/TRBV12-4,NA,TRBJ2-1
TGTGCCAGCAGTTACTCCGGCAGGACCTCCTACGAGCAGTACTTC,CASSYSGRTSYEQYF,few,TRBV6-2/TRBV6-3,NA,TRBJ2-7
TGTGCCATCAGTGAGTCGGAAACTAGTACCGGCTACGAGCAGTACTTC,CAISESETSTGYEQYF,NA,TRBV10-3,NA,TRBJ2-7
TGCAGTGCTAGAGGACCCGGGACAGGGGGCCCTACTCGCAATCAGCCCCAGCATTTT,CSARGPGTGGPTRNQPQHF,many,TRBV20-1,TRBD1,TRBJ1-5
TGCAGCGTTAGACTAGCGGGGTACACAGATACGCAGTATTTT,CSVRLAGYTDTQYF,NA,TRBV29-1,TRBD2,TRBJ2-3
TGCAGTGCTAGAGTTACTGCCGTTTACAATGAGCAGTTCTTC,CSARVTAVYNEQFF,many,TRBV20-1,NA,TRBJ2-1
TGTGCCAGCAGCTTAGACTCCGGGACTAGCGGGAAGGAGACCCAGTACTTC,CASSLDSGTSGKETQYF,NA,TRBV11-3,TRBD2,TRBJ2-5
TGTGCCAGTAGTATAGGGGCCAGGAGCACAGATACGCAGTATTTT,CASSIGARSTDTQYF,few,TRBV19,NA,TRBJ2-3
TGCGCCAGCAGCCAAGAAGTGGGACTAGCGGCGACGTATTTT,CASSQEVGLAATYF,few,TRBV4-3,TRBD2,TRBJ2-3
TGTGCCAGCAGCCTCAACCCTAGCGGAGGGCGGTTCTTC,CASSLNPSGGRFF,NA,TRBV7-2,TRBD2,TRBJ2-1
TGTGCCAGCAGCGTAGGGACTAGCGGGACCACAGATACGCAGTATTTT,CASSVGTSGTTDTQYF,few,TRBV9,TRBD2,TRBJ2-3
TGTGCCAGCAGCCAAGATCTCGCGGGGGGCCTAGATGAGCAGTTCTTC,CASSQDLAGGLDEQFF,NA,TRBV4-2,TRBD2,TRBJ2-1
TGTGCCAGCGGCGTGGAGAAGAACACTGAAGCTTTCTTT,CASGVEKNTEAFF,many,TRBV12-3/TRBV12-4,NA,TRBJ1-1
TGTGCCAGCAGCCTTAATTCCGGGGGCTCGGATACGCAGTATTTT,CASSLNSGGSDTQYF,few,TRBV7-3,NA,TRBJ2-3
TGTGCCAGCAGTTTATCGCGGTTAGCAGGGGGGGAGCTGTTTTTT,CASSLSRLAGGELFF,NA,TRBV27,NA,TRBJ2-2
TGTGCCAGCAGTGGTCTAGCGGGGAGCTCCTACAATGAGCAGTTCTTC,CASSGLAGSSYNEQFF,many,TRBV12-3/TRBV12-4,TRBD2,TRBJ2-1
TGTGCCAGCAGGAGAACAGGGAGTGCCACTGAAGCTTTCTTT,CASRRTGSATEAFF,many,TRBV6-1,NA,TRBJ1-1
TGTGCCAGCAGCAAAACTAGCGACTACGAGCAGTACTTC,CASSKTSDYEQYF,many,TRBV7-6,TRBD2,TRBJ2-7
TGCGCCAGCAGCTTCCAGGGCCCACCGGAGACTGAAGCTTTCTTT,CASSFQGPPETEAFF,many,TRBV5-1,NA,TRBJ1-1
TGCAGTGCTAGATCACTAGCGGGGGGTCCGGACGAGCAGTACTTC,CSARSLAGGPDEQYF,few,TRBV20-1,TRBD2,TRBJ2-7
TGTGCCAGCAGCATGGACAGGGCCTATACCGAAAAACTGTTTTTT,CASSMDRAYTEKLFF,NA,TRBV5-5,TRBD1,TRBJ1-4
TGTGCCAGCAGCTTAGAGGCAGGGGGCTATGGCTACACCTTC,CASSLEAGGYGYTF,NA,TRBV11-2,TRBD1,TRBJ1-2
TGTGCCAGCAGCGCCCGACAGAGCAACACTGAAGCTTTCTTT,CASSARQSNTEAFF,few,TRBV9,NA,TRBJ1-1
TGTGCCAGCAGTTTTCCGGGATCTAAAGAGACCCAGTACTTC,CASSFPGSKETQYF,many,TRBV12-3/TRBV12-4,NA,TRBJ2-5
TGTGCCAGCAGCTTAGCGGCTACACAAGAGACCCAGTACTTC,CASSLAATQETQYF,NA,TRBV7-2,NA,TRBJ2-5
TGCAGCGTTGAAGGGTTAGGGGTGAACATTCAGTACTTC,CSVEGLGVNIQYF,many,TRBV29-1,NA,TRBJ2-4
TGCGCCAGCAGCTTACTAGCGGGAGGATCCGGGGAGCTGTTTTTT,CASSLLAGGSGELFF,NA,TRBV5-1,TRBD2,TRBJ2-2
TGTGCCAGCAGCTTATTGCCGAAACTCGACCTAGCCAAAAACATTCAGTACTTC,CASSLLPKLDLAKNIQYF,many,TRBV7-2,NA,TRBJ2-4
TGTGCCAGCAGATCCTTCTCTGGAAACACCATATATTTT,CASRSFSGNTIYF,few,TRBV12-3/TRBV12-4,NA,TRBJ1-3
TGCGCCAGCAGCCTAGGGGACAGGGGGCGGCCTATGACTGAAGCTTTCTTT,CASSLGDRGRPMTEAFF,many,TRBV5-1,TRBD1,TRBJ1-1
TGTGCCAGCAGAATAACTAGCGGGAGTTCCTACAATGAGCAGTTCTTC,CASRITSGSSYNEQFF,many,TRBV7-2,TRBD2,TRBJ2-1